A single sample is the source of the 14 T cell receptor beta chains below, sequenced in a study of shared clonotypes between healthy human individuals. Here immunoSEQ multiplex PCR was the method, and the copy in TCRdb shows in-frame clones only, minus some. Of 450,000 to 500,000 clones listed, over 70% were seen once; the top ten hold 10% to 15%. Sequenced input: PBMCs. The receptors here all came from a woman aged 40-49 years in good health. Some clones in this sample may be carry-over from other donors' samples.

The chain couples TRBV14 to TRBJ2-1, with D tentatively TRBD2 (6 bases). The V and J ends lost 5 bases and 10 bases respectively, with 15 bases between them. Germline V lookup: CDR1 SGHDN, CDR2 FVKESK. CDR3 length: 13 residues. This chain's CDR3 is CASSRTGEGEQFF. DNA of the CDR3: TGTGCCAGCAGCAGGACGGGAGAGGGAGAGCAGTTCTTC.

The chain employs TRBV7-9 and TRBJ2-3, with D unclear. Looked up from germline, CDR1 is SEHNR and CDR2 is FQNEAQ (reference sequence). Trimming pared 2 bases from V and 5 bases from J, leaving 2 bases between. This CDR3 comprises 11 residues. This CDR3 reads CASSLIDTQYF. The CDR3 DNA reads TGTGCCAGCAGCTTAATAGATACGCAGTATTTT.

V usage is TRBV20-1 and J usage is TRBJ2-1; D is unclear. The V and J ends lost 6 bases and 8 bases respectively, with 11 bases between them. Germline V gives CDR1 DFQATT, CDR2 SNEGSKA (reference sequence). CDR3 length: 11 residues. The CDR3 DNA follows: TGCAGTGCCCCGAGGCTCCATGAGCAGTTCTTC. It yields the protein CSAPRLHEQFF.

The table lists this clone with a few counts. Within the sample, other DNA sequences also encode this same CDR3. Written as DNA, the CDR3 is TGTGCCAGCTCACCCGGACTCCAAGAGACCCAGTACTTC. Its protein product is CASSPGLQETQYF. The chain links TRBV18 to TRBJ2-5; D may be TRBD2 (5 bases). V was trimmed by 3 bases and J by 1 base, leaving 6 bases between them. Germline V gene data show CDR1 as KGHSH and CDR2 as LQKENI. The CDR3 extends over 13 amino acids.

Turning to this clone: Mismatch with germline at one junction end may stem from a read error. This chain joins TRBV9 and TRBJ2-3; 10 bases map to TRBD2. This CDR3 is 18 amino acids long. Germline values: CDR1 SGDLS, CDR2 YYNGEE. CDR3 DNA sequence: TGTGCCAGCAGCGTAGGTCCTAGCGGGAGCGGGAGCACAGATACGCGGTATTTT. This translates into CASSVGPSGSGSTDTRYF.

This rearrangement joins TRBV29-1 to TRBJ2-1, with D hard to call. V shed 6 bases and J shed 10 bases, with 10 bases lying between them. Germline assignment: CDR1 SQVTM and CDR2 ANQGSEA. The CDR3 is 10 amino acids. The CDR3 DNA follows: TGCAGCGTACGCCCCGGGGAGCAGTTCTTC. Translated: CSVRPGEQFF.

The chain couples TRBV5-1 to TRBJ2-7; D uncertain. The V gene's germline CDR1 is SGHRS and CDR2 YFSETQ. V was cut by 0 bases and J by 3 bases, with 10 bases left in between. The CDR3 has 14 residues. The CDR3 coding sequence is TGCGCCAGCAGCTTGGCAGGAGTGATCTACGAGCAGTACTTC. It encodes CASSLAGVIYEQYF.

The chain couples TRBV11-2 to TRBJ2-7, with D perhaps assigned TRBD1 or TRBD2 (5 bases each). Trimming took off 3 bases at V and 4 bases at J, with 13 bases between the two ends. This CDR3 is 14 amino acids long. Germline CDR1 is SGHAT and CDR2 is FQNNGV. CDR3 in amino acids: CASSLGVATYEQYF. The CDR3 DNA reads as TGTGCCAGCAGCTTGGGGGTGGCTACGTACGAGCAGTACTTC.

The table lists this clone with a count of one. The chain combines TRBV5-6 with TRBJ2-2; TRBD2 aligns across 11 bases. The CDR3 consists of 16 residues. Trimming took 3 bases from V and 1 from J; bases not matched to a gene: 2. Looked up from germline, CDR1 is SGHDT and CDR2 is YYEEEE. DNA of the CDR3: TGTGCCAGCAGCTGGCTAGCGGGAGGGAACACCGGGGAGCTGTTTTTT. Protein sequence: CASSWLAGGNTGELFF.

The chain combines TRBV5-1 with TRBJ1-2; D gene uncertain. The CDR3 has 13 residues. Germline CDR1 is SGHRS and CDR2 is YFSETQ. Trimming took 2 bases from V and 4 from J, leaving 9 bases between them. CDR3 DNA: TGCGCCAGCAGCTTAACCGAATTCTATGGCTACACCTTC. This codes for CASSLTEFYGYTF.

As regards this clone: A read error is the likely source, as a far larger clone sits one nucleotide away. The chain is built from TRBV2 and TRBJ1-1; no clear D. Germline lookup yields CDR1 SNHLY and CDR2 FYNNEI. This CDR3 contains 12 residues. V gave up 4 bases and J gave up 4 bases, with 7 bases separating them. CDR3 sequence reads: CASSGGCTEAFF. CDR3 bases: TGTGCCAGCAGTGGAGGGTGCACTGAAGCTTTCTTT.

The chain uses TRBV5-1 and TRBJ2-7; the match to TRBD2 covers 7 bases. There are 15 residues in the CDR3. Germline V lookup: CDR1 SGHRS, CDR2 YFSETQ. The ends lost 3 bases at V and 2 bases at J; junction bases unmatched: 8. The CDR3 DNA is TGCGCCAGCAGCTCCACTACTAGCGTAGCCTACGAGCAGTACTTC. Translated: CASSSTTSVAYEQYF. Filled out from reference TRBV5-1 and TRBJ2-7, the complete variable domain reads KAGVTQTPRYLIKTRGQQVTLSCSPISGHRSVSWYQQTPGQGLQFLFEYFSETQRNKGNFPGRFSGRQFSNSRSEMNVSTLELGDSALYLCASSSTTSVAYEQYFGPGTRLTVT.

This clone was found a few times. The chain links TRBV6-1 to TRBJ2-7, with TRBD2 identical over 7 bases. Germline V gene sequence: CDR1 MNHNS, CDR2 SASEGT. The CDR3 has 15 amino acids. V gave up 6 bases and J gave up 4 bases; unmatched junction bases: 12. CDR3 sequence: CASRPDTSAFYEQYF. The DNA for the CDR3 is TGTGCCAGCAGACCCGACACTAGCGCCTTTTACGAGCAGTACTTC.

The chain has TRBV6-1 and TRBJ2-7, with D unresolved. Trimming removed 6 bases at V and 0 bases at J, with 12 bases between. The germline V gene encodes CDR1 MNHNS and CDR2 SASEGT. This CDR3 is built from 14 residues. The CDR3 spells CASRAVVGSYEQYF. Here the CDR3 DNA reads TGTGCCAGCAGGGCGGTTGTCGGCTCCTACGAGCAGTACTTC.